These T cell receptor beta chains were read from a single sample in a study of cytomegalovirus exposure and HLA in healthy donors. Sequencing was performed with immunoSEQ multiplex PCR; in TCRdb, only in-frame clones are kept and a portion is missing. The table lists approximately 240,000 clones, approximately 90% of them singletons. The sequencing input was PBMCs. Receptors were obtained from a woman aged 18-29 years in good health and CMV-seronegative. Each CDR3 is given with its conserved first and last residue. Fields, in order: D gene, clone size, V gene, J gene, CDR3 length, CDR3 DNA, CDR3 protein. A D gene is named only where the DNA matches it firmly. Expanded clones get a size class; other rows say once, few or many, or leave the size out.

>TRBD2|NA|TRBV29-1|TRBJ2-7|12
TGCAGCGCATTAGCGGGAGGCTACGAGCAGTACTTC
CSALAGGYEQYF
>NA|NA|TRBV15|TRBJ2-3|16
TGTGCCACCAGCTCTCGCGGGAAGGAAAACACAGATACGCAGTATTTT
CATSSRGKENTDTQYF
>NA|NA|TRBV7-9|TRBJ2-1|12
TGTGCCAGCAGCTTGCGTTACAATGAGCAGTTCTTC
CASSLRYNEQFF
>TRBD2|once|TRBV5-4|TRBJ2-7|16
TGTGCCAGCAGCAGGCCCGGGACTAGCGGCCCCTACGAGCAGTACTTC
CASSRPGTSGPYEQYF
>TRBD1|NA|TRBV12-5|TRBJ2-1|14
TGTGCTAGTGGTTTGGTACAGGGGTCCGTTGAGCAGTTCTTC
CASGLVQGSVEQFF
>TRBD1|NA|TRBV19|TRBJ1-5|14
TGTGCCAGTAGGACAGGGGCATTAAGTCAGCCCCAGCATTTT
CASRTGALSQPQHF
>NA|NA|TRBV29-1|TRBJ1-1|11
TGCAGCGACTCGGGGGTGGGTGAAGCTTTCTTT
CSDSGVGEAFF
>TRBD2|NA|TRBV29-1|TRBJ2-1|14
TGCAGCGTTGAAGGACTAGCGGGAGACGCTGAGCAGTTCTTC
CSVEGLAGDAEQFF
>TRBD1|once|TRBV18|TRBJ1-2|14
TGTGCCAGCTCACCTGCGGGACAGAACTATGGCTACACCTTC
CASSPAGQNYGYTF
>NA|NA|TRBV6-1|TRBJ1-3|15
TGTGCCAGCAGTGAAGAGCACTACTCTGGAAACACCATATATTTT
CASSEEHYSGNTIYF
>NA|NA|TRBV15|TRBJ1-2|15
TGTGCCACCAGCAGAGACCGAAGGTGGCGGGAGGGCTACACCTTC
CATSRDRRWREGYTF
>NA|once|TRBV5-1|TRBJ1-1|14
TGCGCCAGCAGCTTGCTACAGTTGAACACTGAAGCTTTCTTT
CASSLLQLNTEAFF
>TRBD1|NA|TRBV7-9|TRBJ2-3|17
TGTGCCAGCAGCTTAGCGATGGGACAGGGCTTTACAGATACGCAGTATTTT
CASSLAMGQGFTDTQYF
>TRBD1|NA|TRBV5-1|TRBJ2-2|16
TGCGCCAGCAGTCCTCGACAGGGGGCAGACACCGGGGAGCTGTTTTTT
CASSPRQGADTGELFF
>TRBD1|NA|TRBV10-3|TRBJ1-1|15
TGTGCCATCAGCCGCCCAGGGGGCGTATACGCTGAAGCTTTCTTT
CAISRPGGVYAEAFF
>TRBD2|NA|TRBV30|TRBJ2-7|13
TGTGCCTGGAGTGGACTAGCGGGAGGGCCGAGGTACTTC
CAWSGLAGGPRYF
>NA|NA|TRBV13|TRBJ2-5|13
TGTGCCAGCAGCTTTGGACATGAAGAGACCCAGTACTTC
CASSFGHEETQYF
>NA|NA|TRBV9|TRBJ2-5|17
TGTGCCAGCAGCGTAGGCCATTCGGGGGACGGACAAGAGACCCAGTACTTC
CASSVGHSGDGQETQYF
>TRBD2|NA|TRBV6-1|TRBJ2-1|15
TGTGCCAGCACTTCAACGGCGGGAGTTCGTAATGAGCAGTTCTTC
CASTSTAGVRNEQFF
>NA|NA|TRBV4-2|TRBJ2-7|14
TGTGCCAGCAGCCAAGGCCTAGAGACGGGCGAGCAGTACTTC
CASSQGLETGEQYF
>NA|NA|TRBV27|TRBJ1-2|15
TGTGCCAGCAGTCCGGCACAGGGAATGGCCTATGGCTACACCTTC
CASSPAQGMAYGYTF
>TRBD1|NA|TRBV6-6|TRBJ2-7|15
TGTGCCAGCAGTTACTGGGGGACAGGGATCTACGAGCAGTACTTC
CASSYWGTGIYEQYF
>TRBD1|NA|TRBV2|TRBJ2-5|13
TGTGCCCGGACAGGGGTAATTCAAGAGACCCAGTACTTC
CARTGVIQETQYF
>TRBD2|NA|TRBV28|TRBJ2-1|16
TGTGCCAGCCTCGAAGCTGGACTAGCGGGTCCTAATGAGCAGTTCTTC
CASLEAGLAGPNEQFF
>NA|NA|TRBV7-9|TRBJ1-2|15
TGTGCCAGCACCTCCCCTGTAGCTCTAAATAGTGGCTACACCTTC
CASTSPVALNSGYTF
>NA|NA|TRBV6-6|TRBJ1-6|15
TGTGCCAGCCAGGTTGGGAGCTCCTATAATTCACCCCTCCACTTT
CASQVGSSYNSPLHF
>NA|NA|TRBV6-1|TRBJ2-1|15
TGTGCCAGCAGTCGGGGGCTAGCGGACTACAATGAGCAGTTCTTC
CASSRGLADYNEQFF
>NA|once|TRBV30|TRBJ2-5|13
TGTGCCTGGAGTACTAGAAGTCAAGAGACCCAGTACTTC
CAWSTRSQETQYF
>TRBD1|NA|TRBV6-1|TRBJ2-1|15
TGTGCCAGCAGGGCATCCCGGGACAGGGGGCCTGAGCAGTTCTTC
CASRASRDRGPEQFF
>NA|NA|TRBV4-1|TRBJ2-7|19
TGCGCCAGCAGCTATAATCATCCCCTAGCGTTAAGGAGCTCCTACGAGCAGTACTTC
CASSYNHPLALRSSYEQYF
>NA|NA|TRBV5-1|TRBJ1-1|14
TGCGCCAGCAGTTCCGACCCGGGGGGCACTGAAGCTTTCTTT
CASSSDPGGTEAFF
>TRBD1|NA|TRBV10-3|TRBJ1-4|16
TGTGCCATCAGTCTTTATGGGGGACAGATATACGAAAAACTGTTTTTT
CAISLYGGQIYEKLFF
>NA|NA|TRBV7-9|TRBJ2-1|12
TGTGCCAGCAGCTTAGAGATGGCTGAGCAGTTCTTC
CASSLEMAEQFF
>NA|NA|TRBV15|TRBJ2-7|12
TGTGCCACCAGCAGAGATGAGTACGAGCAGTACTTC
CATSRDEYEQYF
>NA|NA|TRBV14|TRBJ1-2|15
TGTGCCAGCAGCAAGGAAAAATTGCGGGGGCATGGCTACACCTTC
CASSKEKLRGHGYTF
>TRBD1|NA|TRBV5-4|TRBJ1-4|16
TGTGCCAGCAGCTTGTCCCCGGGACAGACTAATGAAAAACTGTTTTTT
CASSLSPGQTNEKLFF
>NA|once|TRBV4-1|TRBJ2-7|14
TGCGCCAGCAGCCAAGGTTCAGTCCCCTACGAGCAGTACTTC
CASSQGSVPYEQYF
>TRBD2|NA|TRBV27|TRBJ2-3|15
TGTGCCAGCAGGGGACTAGCGGATTCCGCAGATACGCAGTATTTT
CASRGLADSADTQYF
>NA|once|TRBV5-1|TRBJ2-1|15
TGCGCCAGCAGTTCTAGCACCGGCTCCTACAATGAGCAGTTCTTC
CASSSSTGSYNEQFF
>NA|once|TRBV5-1|TRBJ1-2|18
TGCGCCAGCAGCTTGGGTACAGGCCGAGAGCCGAGACCATATGGCTACACCTTC
CASSLGTGREPRPYGYTF
>NA|NA|TRBV10-3|TRBJ2-5|13
TGTGCCATCAGTGAGTCCAGCCAAGAGACCCAGTACTTC
CAISESSQETQYF
>TRBD1|NA|TRBV5-1|TRBJ2-1|15
TGCGCCAGCAGCTTGGCAAGGACAGGGGGCGATGAGCAGTTCTTC
CASSLARTGGDEQFF
>TRBD2|NA|TRBV4-2|TRBJ2-3|16
TGTGCCAGCAGCCCTCGACTAGCGGGAGAGGGAGATACGCAGTATTTT
CASSPRLAGEGDTQYF
>NA|NA|TRBV6-5|TRBJ1-2|15
TGTGCCAGCAGTAAAAGCCCTAGGGGTTACTATGGCTACACCTTC
CASSKSPRGYYGYTF
>NA|NA|TRBV29-1|TRBJ1-4|13
TGCAGCGTCGTATCGTGGCCAAATGAAAAACTGTTTTTT
CSVVSWPNEKLFF
>NA|once|TRBV5-1|TRBJ2-1|16
TGCGCCAGCAGCTTGGGGGGCGCGAGCTCCTACAATGAGCAGTTCTTC
CASSLGGASSYNEQFF
>TRBD1|NA|TRBV5-1|TRBJ2-7|14
TGCGCCAGCAGCTTTGGGACAGGGGGGCACGAGCAGTACTTC
CASSFGTGGHEQYF
>TRBD1|NA|TRBV6-5|TRBJ1-2|13
TGTGCCAGCAGCCCACAGGGGACATATGGCTACACCTTC
CASSPQGTYGYTF
>NA|NA|TRBV12-5|TRBJ2-7|15
TGTGCTAGTGGTTTGCCCCCGACAGGCACCTACGAGCAGTACTTC
CASGLPPTGTYEQYF
>NA|NA|TRBV5-4|TRBJ1-3|16
TGTGCCAGCAGCGCGGGACCCCAAAGCTCTGGAAACACCATATATTTT
CASSAGPQSSGNTIYF
>NA|few|TRBV7-9|TRBJ1-1|11
TGTGCCAGCACCCATCACACTGAAGCTTTCTTT
CASTHHTEAFF
>NA|NA|TRBV10-3|TRBJ1-2|12
TGTGCCACCCGACAGGATGAGGCTGGCTACACCTTC
CATRQDEAGYTF
>TRBD1|NA|TRBV6-1|TRBJ2-1|15
TGTGCCAGCAGTGTCGACAGGGGGCCCGACAATGAGCAGTTCTTC
CASSVDRGPDNEQFF